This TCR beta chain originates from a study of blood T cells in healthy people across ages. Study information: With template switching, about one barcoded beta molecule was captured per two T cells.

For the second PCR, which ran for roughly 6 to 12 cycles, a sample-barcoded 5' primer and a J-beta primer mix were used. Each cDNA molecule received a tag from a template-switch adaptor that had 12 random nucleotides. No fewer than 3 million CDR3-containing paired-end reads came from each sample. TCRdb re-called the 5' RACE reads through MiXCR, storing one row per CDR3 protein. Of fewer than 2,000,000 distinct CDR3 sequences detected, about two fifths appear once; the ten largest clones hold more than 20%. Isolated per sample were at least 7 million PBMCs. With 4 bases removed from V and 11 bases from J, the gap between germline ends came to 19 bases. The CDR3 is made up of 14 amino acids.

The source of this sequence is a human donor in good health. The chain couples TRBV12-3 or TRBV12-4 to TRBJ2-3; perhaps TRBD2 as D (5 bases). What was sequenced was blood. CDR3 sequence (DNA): TGTGCCAGCAGTTCAGCTAGAAGCGGCCTCGGGCAGTATTTT. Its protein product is CASSSARSGLGQYF.